The 5 T cell receptor beta chains reported below all come from one sample, sequenced in a study of shared clonotypes between healthy human individuals. Positive CCR7 selection of CD45RO-negative cells yielded the naive CD8 cells, and terminally differentiated effector memory CD45RA+ cells were excluded. Generated by immunoSEQ multiplex PCR, the TCRdb table keeps only in-frame clones and is missing some. The data show about 2 million clones, with approximately 94% seen just once and about 1.1% held by the top ten. The specimen sequenced was naive CD8+ T cells sorted from blood. The source is a young man in good health.

The chain couples TRBV11-2 to TRBJ2-7; perhaps D is TRBD1 or TRBD2 (7 bases each). There are 16 residues in the CDR3. CDR1 is SGHAT, CDR2 FQNNGV, per germline. V shed 5 bases and J shed 2 bases, with 19 bases lying between them. In nucleotides, the CDR3 is TGTGCCAGCAGCATCGACAGGGCCCTAGCGGCCTACGAGCAGTACTTC. Protein sequence: CASSIDRALAAYEQYF.

V is TRBV25-1 and J is TRBJ2-5; 8 bases align to TRBD2. With V trimmed by 4 bases and J by 1 base, 2 bases remained unmatched. CDR3 length equals 14 residues. Per germline, CDR1 MGHDK and CDR2 SYGVNS. The DNA for the CDR3 is TGTGCCAGCAGTGGTAGCGGGACCCAAGAGACCCAGTACTTC. This translates into CASSGSGTQETQYF. The full variable domain, rest sourced from reference TRBV25-1 and TRBJ2-5, is EADIYQTPRYLVIGTGKKITLECSQTMGHDKMYWYQQDPGMELHLIHYSYGVNSTEKGDLSSESTVSRIRTEHFPLTLESARPSHTSQYLCASSGSGTQETQYFGPGTRLLVL.

Concerning this clone: Other DNA sequences from this sample encode an identical CDR3 as well. The chain couples TRBV19 to TRBJ2-2; 8 nucleotides line up with TRBD2. Germline CDR1 LNHDA, CDR2 SQIVND (reference sequence). Losses at the gene ends were 3 bases for V and 2 bases for J; bases not matched to a gene: 2. The CDR3 is made up of 15 amino acids. CDR3 region: CASSITSGNTGELFF. Here the CDR3 DNA reads TGTGCCAGTAGTATCACTAGCGGAAACACCGGGGAGCTGTTTTTT. Together with reference TRBV19 and TRBJ2-2, the CDR3 gives the full variable domain: DGGITQSPKYLFRKEGQNVTLSCEQNLNHDAMYWYRQDPGQGLRLIYYSQIVNDFQKGDIAEGYSVSREKKESFPLTVTSAQKNPTAFYLCASSITSGNTGELFFGEGSRLTVL.

The V and J genes are TRBV5-6 and TRBJ2-7; D is unresolved. The CDR3 consists of 12 residues. The V gene's germline CDR1 is SGHDT and CDR2 YYEEEE. V was pared by 4 bases and J by 1 base, with 6 bases between. CDR3 residues: CASSTVSYEQYF. The CDR3, as DNA: TGTGCCAGCAGCACCGTTTCCTACGAGCAGTACTTC. The entire variable domain, with the rest obtained from reference TRBV5-6 and TRBJ2-7, is as follows: DAGVTQSPTHLIKTRGQQVTLRCSPKSGHDTVSWYQQALGQGPQFIFQYYEEEERQRGNFPDRFSGHQFPNYSSELNVNALLLGDSALYLCASSTVSYEQYFGPGTRLTVT.

As for this clone: The sample contains more than one DNA sequence encoding this CDR3. The genes are TRBV10-3 and TRBJ2-5, with TRBD2 as a possible D gene (5 bases). Between the trimmed V and J ends, which lost 3 bases and 2 bases, there was a span of 7 bases. Looked up from germline, CDR1 is ENHRY and CDR2 is SYGVKD. The CDR3 is 13 residues long. DNA of the CDR3: TGTGCCATCAGTGACCGGGGACAAGAGACCCAGTACTTC. Protein: CAISDRGQETQYF.